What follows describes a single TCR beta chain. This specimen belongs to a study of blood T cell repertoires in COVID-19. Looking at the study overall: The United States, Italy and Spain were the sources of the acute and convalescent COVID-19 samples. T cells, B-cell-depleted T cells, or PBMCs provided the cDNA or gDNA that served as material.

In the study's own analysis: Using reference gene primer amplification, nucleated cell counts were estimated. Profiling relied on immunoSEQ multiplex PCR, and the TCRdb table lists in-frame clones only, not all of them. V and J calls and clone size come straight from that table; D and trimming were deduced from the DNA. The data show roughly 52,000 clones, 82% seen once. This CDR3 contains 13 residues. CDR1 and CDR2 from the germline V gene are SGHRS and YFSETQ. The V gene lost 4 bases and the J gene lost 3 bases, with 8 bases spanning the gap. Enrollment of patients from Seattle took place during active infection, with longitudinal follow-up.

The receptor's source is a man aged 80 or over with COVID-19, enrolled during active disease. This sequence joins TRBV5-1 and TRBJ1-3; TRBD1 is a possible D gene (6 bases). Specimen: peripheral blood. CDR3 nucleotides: TGCGCCAGCAGCGGGACACTTGGAAACACCATATATTTT. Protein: CASSGTLGNTIYF.